The 11 T cell receptor beta chains below were found in one sample sequenced in a study of shared clonotypes between healthy human individuals. Clones were read by immunoSEQ multiplex PCR, and TCRdb kept only the in-frame ones, dropping some. The table includes about 2.3 million clones, 92% detected once. The sample consisted of naive CD4+ T cells from PBMCs. Subset here: CD45RA+ positively selected. The receptors here all came from a man aged 18 to 29 in good health. Some clones in this sample may be carry-over from other donors' samples.

This clone appeared a single time. V is TRBV27 and J is TRBJ2-3, with a weak D call TRBD1 (6 bases). Germline V gene sequence: CDR1 MNHEY, CDR2 SMNVEV (reference sequence). The CDR3 covers 15 residues. Trimming stripped 5 bases from V and 5 bases from J, with 17 bases between. CDR3 amino acids: CASSPWTALVDTQYF. CDR3 DNA: TGTGCCAGCAGTCCATGGACAGCTTTGGTAGATACGCAGTATTTT.

Regarding this clone: This CDR3 is also generated by other DNA sequences in the sample. The chain carries TRBV2 and TRBJ1-1; 7 bases are shared with TRBD1. Unmatched junction bases numbered 5, after V lost 3 bases and J lost 4 bases. The CDR3 loop spans 14 amino acids. CDR1 and CDR2 (germline): SNHLY, FYNNEI. This CDR3 is CASSERSGGTEAFF. CDR3 in DNA: TGTGCCAGCAGTGAGCGGTCAGGGGGCACTGAAGCTTTCTTT.

The chain has TRBV5-4 and TRBJ2-1; 11 nucleotides match TRBD2. CDR3 length: 16 amino acids. V dropped 0 bases and J dropped 8; count of bases not matched to a gene: 7. CDR1 and CDR2 (germline): SGHNT, YYREEE (reference sequence). The CDR3 loop reads CASSLGGLAGGHEQFF. The CDR3 nucleotides read TGTGCCAGCAGCTTGGGGGGCCTAGCGGGAGGCCATGAGCAGTTCTTC.

This chain connects TRBV20-1 to TRBJ2-1; 9 bases match TRBD2. The CDR3 sequence is 10 residues long. Germline V lookup: CDR1 DFQATT, CDR2 SNEGSKA (reference sequence). CDR3 bases: TGCAGCGCACTAGCGGGCTTTCAGTTCTTC. Its protein product is CSALAGFQFF.

The chain combines TRBV7-2 with TRBJ2-7; 7 bases are shared with TRBD1. Germline lookup yields CDR1 SGHTA and CDR2 FQGNSA. There are 15 residues in the CDR3. The ends lost 1 base at V and 3 bases at J; junction bases unmatched: 6. CDR3 protein: CASSLGGAGGYEQYF. The CDR3 region has the DNA TGTGCCAGCAGCTTAGGCGGCGCAGGGGGCTACGAGCAGTACTTC.

J is TRBJ2-1 and V is TRBV5-4; 7 bases match TRBD2. V lost 2 bases to trimming and J lost 0 bases; unmatched junction nucleotides: 5. The CDR3 spans 16 residues. The V gene's germline CDR1 is SGHNT and CDR2 YYREEE (reference sequence). DNA of the CDR3: TGTGCCAGCAGCTTTGGCGGGAGCAACTCCTACAATGAGCAGTTCTTC. Translation gives CASSFGGSNSYNEQFF.

The chain joins TRBV7-9 to TRBJ2-2, with TRBD1 identical over 10 bases. The CDR3 is made up of 15 amino acids. The trim removed 5 bases at V and 3 bases at J, leaving 3 bases unmatched. Germline lookup yields CDR1 SEHNR and CDR2 FQNEAQ (reference sequence). In DNA form, the CDR3 reads TGTGCCAGCAGCGACAGGGGGCGCGACACCGGGGAGCTGTTTTTT. As protein: CASSDRGRDTGELFF.

In the case of this clone: Other DNA variants within this sample encode the same CDR3. This CDR3 reads CASSRQGSNYGYTF. The CDR3 bases are TGTGCCAGCAGTCGACAGGGGAGTAACTATGGCTACACCTTC. The genes are TRBV6-5 and TRBJ1-2, with 8 bases matching TRBD1. The length of the CDR3 is 14 residues. Germline V gives CDR1 MNHEY, CDR2 SVGAGI. V gave up 5 bases and J gave up 1 base; unmatched junction bases: 3.

This chain joins TRBV5-4 and TRBJ1-3; no definite D call. V was shortened by 4 bases and J by 0 bases, with 8 bases between the two germline ends. The CDR3 runs 14 residues. The germline gives CDR1 SGHNT, CDR2 YYREEE (reference sequence). The CDR3 sequence: CASSTPTSGNTIYF. The DNA of the CDR3 is TGTGCCAGCAGCACCCCAACCTCTGGAAACACCATATATTTT.

This clone has a handful of counts. CDR3 protein: CASSIGAGAQGPQHF. In DNA, the CDR3 is TGTGCCAGTAGTATAGGGGCTGGGGCCCAGGGGCCCCAGCATTTT. The rearrangement links TRBV19 to TRBJ1-5; weak D call: TRBD1 (5 bases). CDR1 LNHDA and CDR2 SQIVND come from the germline V gene (reference sequence). V dropped 1 base and J dropped 9 bases, with 16 bases sitting between them. CDR3 length equals 15 residues. Based on the CDR3 plus reference TRBV19 and TRBJ1-5, the full variable domain is DGGITQSPKYLFRKEGQNVTLSCEQNLNHDAMYWYRQDPGQGLRLIYYSQIVNDFQKGDIAEGYSVSREKKESFPLTVTSAQKNPTAFYLCASSIGAGAQGPQHFGDGTRLSIL.

The gene calls are TRBV19 and TRBJ1-2, with D tentatively TRBD1 (6 bases). Germline-derived CDR1 and CDR2 are LNHDA and SQIVND (reference sequence). Trimming took off 2 bases at V and 4 bases at J, with 8 bases between the two ends. The CDR3 extends over 13 amino acids. CDR3 residues: CASSIIQGYGYTF. Here the CDR3 DNA reads TGTGCCAGTAGTATAATACAGGGCTATGGCTACACCTTC.